This T cell receptor (beta chain) emerged from a study of technical replicates of blood from a handful of donors. This CDR3 comprises 16 residues. J lost 0 bases, V lost 4 bases, and 6 bases had no gene match. Germline CDR1 and CDR2: SGHVS and FNYEAQ. Sequenced by immunoSEQ multiplex PCR; TCRdb stores in-frame clones only, minus some. The data show some 80,000 clones, with approximately 96% seen just once and 0.29% held by the top ten. This clone was detected a few times. Material: T cells isolated from PBMCs. The sequence was collected from a human donor in good health. This chain uses TRBV7-6 with TRBJ2-3; 8 nucleotides agree with TRBD2. The CDR3 is CASSSSSGYSTDTQYF. The CDR3 DNA reads as TGTGCCAGCAGCTCATCTAGCGGGTATAGCACAGATACGCAGTATTTT.